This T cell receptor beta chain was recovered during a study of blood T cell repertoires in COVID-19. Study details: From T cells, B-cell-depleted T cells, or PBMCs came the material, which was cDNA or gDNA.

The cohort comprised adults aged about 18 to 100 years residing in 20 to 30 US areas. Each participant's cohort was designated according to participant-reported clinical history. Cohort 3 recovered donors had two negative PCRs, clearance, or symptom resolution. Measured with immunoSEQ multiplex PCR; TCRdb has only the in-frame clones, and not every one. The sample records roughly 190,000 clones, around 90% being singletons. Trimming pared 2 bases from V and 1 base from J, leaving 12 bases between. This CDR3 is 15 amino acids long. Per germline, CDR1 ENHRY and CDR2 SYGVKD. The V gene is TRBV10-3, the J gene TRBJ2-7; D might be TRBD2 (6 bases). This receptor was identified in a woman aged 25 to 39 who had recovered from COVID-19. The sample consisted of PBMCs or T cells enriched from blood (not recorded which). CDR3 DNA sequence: TGTGCCATCAGTGAGAACTTGGGGAGGTCCTACGAGCAGTACTTC. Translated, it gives CAISENLGRSYEQYF.